This T cell receptor (beta chain) was sequenced during a study of T cell responses to AZD1222 COVID-19 vaccine. Study-level points and caveats: Nearly half of spike-specific TCRs reportedly target unmutated variant regions. Sampling captured repertoires only after the peak T cell response.

Turning to this clone: Its matching antigen is unknown.

Produced via immunoSEQ multiplex PCR; TCRdb's table is partial and in-frame only. The sample holds some 64,000 clones, roughly 84% seen once. V was shortened by 2 bases and J by 5 bases, with 12 bases between the two germline ends. This CDR3 is built from 13 residues. CDR1 GTSNPN and CDR2 SVGIG come from the germline V gene (reference sequence). V and J are TRBV30 and TRBJ2-5; D may be TRBD1 or TRBD2 (6 bases each). This specimen was peripheral blood, taken on day 0 of AZD1222 vaccination. This TCR was sampled from an adult in good health. DNA of the CDR3: TGTGCCTGGAGTTGGGGGGCGAGGGAGACCCAGTACTTC. It yields the protein CAWSWGARETQYF. Based on the CDR3 plus reference TRBV30 and TRBJ2-5, the full variable domain is SQTIHQWPATLVQPVGSPLSLECTVEGTSNPNLYWYRQAAGRGLQLLFYSVGIGQISSEVPQNLSASRPQDRQFILSSKKLLLSDSGFYLCAWSWGARETQYFGPGTRLLVL.